This TCR beta chain was recorded in a study of T-cell memory formation after mild COVID-19. Regarding the study as a whole: Of the contracting clones, CD4+ ones lay mainly in CM and EM, and CD8+ ones in EMRA. Second-wave clones with a day 37 peak had unconfirmed SARS-CoV-2 specificity.

The CDR3 has 16 residues. CDR1 SGHAT and CDR2 FQNNGV come from the germline V gene. V was trimmed by 4 bases and J by 1 base, leaving 15 bases between them. TCRdb reanalysed the 5' RACE reads using MiXCR and keeps one entry per CDR3 protein. Of approximately 410,000 distinct CDR3 sequences listed, 23% are singletons. Concerning this clonotype: Its antigen is unidentified.

Sequenced: PBMCs or a T cell subset sorted from them (not recorded which). The chain employs TRBV11-2 and TRBJ2-3; weak D call: TRBD2 (7 bases). The origin of this receptor is an adult woman who had mild COVID-19 (a few samples of this study predate the infection). Cell type and time point are not known. The CDR3, as DNA: TGTGCCAGCAGCTATCGCGGGAGACAGGGCACAGATACGCAGTATTTT. This gives the protein CASSYRGRQGTDTQYF.